This T cell receptor (beta chain) appears in the sequencing data of a study of shared clonotypes between healthy human individuals (dated by TCRdb to the early 2020s). Concerning the study at large: A couple of women and a few men aged 18 to 49 years were included in the cohort. For each donor, CD4 naive and CD4 memory were each given three plates, CD8 naive was given two plates, and CD8 memory was given one plate. To estimate repertoire size and how much clonotypes are shared between individuals, the study performed deep sequencing of blood TCR repertoires from roughly five healthy adults. To increase sequencing depth and limit assay-specific biases, TCR repertoire library preparation and sequencing were carried out by different laboratories using diverse techniques. Each donor's leukapheresis produced roughly between roughly 0.85 and 9.5 billion PBMCs.

The germline ends are 8 bases apart after V is trimmed by 5 bases and J by 3 bases. From the germline V gene, CDR1 is LGHNA and CDR2 is YSLEER. The CDR3 spans 12 residues, from the cysteine through the phenylalanine. Just the 36-base CDR3 DNA is kept, in frame starting at base 1. TCR CDR3 regions were amplified from genomic DNA by multiplex PCR using the deep immunoSEQ assay. Genomic DNA extracted from each cell subset was distributed evenly over all wells of several immunoSEQ 96-well plates, and each plate served as one replicate. Each replicate PCR for sorted subsets received about 180 ng genomic DNA, equal to about 29,000 T cell genomes. The purified libraries were quantified using a Qubit 3.0 fluorometer, sized with a Bioanalyzer 2100, and then quantified again using the KAPA Library Quantification kit. A separate single-read 150-cycle Illumina NextSeq 550 flow cell was used to sequence each immunoSEQ 96-well plate. In the original analysis: Because the immunoSEQ output included only junctional sequences and no quality scores, the filtering could not be the same as the filtering used for full-length reads. Sequences were annotated with PyIR, a Python wrapper for IgBLAST v1.9, using IMGT germline references to assign V/J genes and CDR3. Reads with weak V/J assignments (E-value above 1e-6), missing CDR3, stop codons, out-of-frame junctions, or ambiguous translated residues were removed. V3J clonotypes were defined by identical inferred V gene, J gene, and CDR3 amino acid sequence. The percentage overlap between two repertoires was calculated by dividing the number of shared unique clonotypes by the size of the smaller repertoire. Three approaches were used to assess repertoire richness: RTK rarefaction, the Chao1 estimator, and Recon v2.1 estimates of unobserved clonotypes. For all TCRbeta clonotypes obtained by the gDNA method from four donors, generation probabilities were computed with OLGA. The table was pulled from immuneACCESS by TCRdb, which kept in-frame rearrangements only. Such tables lose some clones; where checked, under half of the loss comes from unresolved V genes, and the rest has no known cause. That table furnishes V, J and clone size, whereas the DNA furnished D and trimming. This sample holds roughly 2,000,000 clones; about 95% were observed only once. 0.95% to 1.5% of the sample comes from the top ten.

The research as a whole found: The small number of donors limited the genetic and exposure-history diversity represented. Clonotypes shared by all four sorted-subset donors showed higher generation probabilities than non-shared clonotypes. Naive subsets generally had larger estimated clonotype richness than memory subsets. Pairwise subsampling indicated that sequencing depth was expected to affect the degree of clonotype sharing among donors. Sharing across four donors was observed for roughly 5% of naive CD4, about 3.2% of naive CD8, about 2.3% of memory CD4, and about 0.38% of memory CD8 clonotypes. Incomplete sequencing was indicated by rarefaction of sorted-subset datasets, despite the large sequencing depth. Sampling was restricted to blood, and TCR repertoires in tissue are likely to differ from TCR repertoires in blood.

CD8 naive samples consisted of CD45RO-negative cells that were positively selected for CCR7, yielding a CD45RA+CCR7+ population without TemRA cells. Healthy HIV-negative adults with no recently reported acute infections or vaccinations were included as donors. Every donor was a Caucasian adult residing in Nashville, Tennessee, USA. After blood collection by leukapheresis, PBMCs were isolated using Ficoll-Histopaque density gradient centrifugation and then cryopreserved in the vapor phase of liquid nitrogen. Purity and quantity of every magnetically sorted T cell population were checked by analytical flow cytometry. From each sorted fraction, genomic DNA was isolated and quantified by UV absorbance on a Nanodrop 2000c. About this clone: No antigen is known for it. No base quality information exists; no much larger clone differs at one position.

The TCR comes from a man aged 18-30 years in good health. Sequencing input: naive CD8+ T cells sorted from blood. The cell subset or site label corresponds to: CD45RA+CCR7+. The chain is assembled from TRBV4-3 and TRBJ2-7; TRBD2 is possibly the D segment (5 matching bases). The DNA is as follows: TGCGCCAGCAGCTCCGGGAACTACGAGCAGTACTTC. It is translated as CASSSGNYEQYF.